This TCR beta chain was retrieved from a study of PD-L1 blockade in urothelial cancer. About the research overall: Patients had received 0 to 3 prior chemotherapy regimens. Blood was evaluated 3 weeks (second dose) and 6 weeks after therapy began.

Samples were collected from each patient before treatment and during treatment. Each patient gave between 1 and 8 of them in total. Study outcomes and limitations: Clonality of blood TCR below the median before treatment predicted better survival.

Method: immunoSEQ multiplex PCR; TCRdb's copy keeps in-frame clones and lacks some. The table records roughly 16,000 clones, about 90% of them present only once. Points on this clone: The antigen is unknown.

This CDR3 region has 15 residues. This receptor was obtained from a man between 50 and 59 years old with urothelial cancer. This chain joins TRBV12-2 and TRBJ2-7; TRBD1 is taken as the D call from the table, unchecked against the DNA. TRBV12-2 is tagged as a pseudogene. Sequencing used PBMCs, obtained around atezolizumab (anti-PD-L1) treatment. The CDR3 DNA is TGTGCAAGTCGCTTAGTAGGGGACAGGAACCACGAGCAGTACTTC. It is translated as CASRLVGDRNHEQYF.